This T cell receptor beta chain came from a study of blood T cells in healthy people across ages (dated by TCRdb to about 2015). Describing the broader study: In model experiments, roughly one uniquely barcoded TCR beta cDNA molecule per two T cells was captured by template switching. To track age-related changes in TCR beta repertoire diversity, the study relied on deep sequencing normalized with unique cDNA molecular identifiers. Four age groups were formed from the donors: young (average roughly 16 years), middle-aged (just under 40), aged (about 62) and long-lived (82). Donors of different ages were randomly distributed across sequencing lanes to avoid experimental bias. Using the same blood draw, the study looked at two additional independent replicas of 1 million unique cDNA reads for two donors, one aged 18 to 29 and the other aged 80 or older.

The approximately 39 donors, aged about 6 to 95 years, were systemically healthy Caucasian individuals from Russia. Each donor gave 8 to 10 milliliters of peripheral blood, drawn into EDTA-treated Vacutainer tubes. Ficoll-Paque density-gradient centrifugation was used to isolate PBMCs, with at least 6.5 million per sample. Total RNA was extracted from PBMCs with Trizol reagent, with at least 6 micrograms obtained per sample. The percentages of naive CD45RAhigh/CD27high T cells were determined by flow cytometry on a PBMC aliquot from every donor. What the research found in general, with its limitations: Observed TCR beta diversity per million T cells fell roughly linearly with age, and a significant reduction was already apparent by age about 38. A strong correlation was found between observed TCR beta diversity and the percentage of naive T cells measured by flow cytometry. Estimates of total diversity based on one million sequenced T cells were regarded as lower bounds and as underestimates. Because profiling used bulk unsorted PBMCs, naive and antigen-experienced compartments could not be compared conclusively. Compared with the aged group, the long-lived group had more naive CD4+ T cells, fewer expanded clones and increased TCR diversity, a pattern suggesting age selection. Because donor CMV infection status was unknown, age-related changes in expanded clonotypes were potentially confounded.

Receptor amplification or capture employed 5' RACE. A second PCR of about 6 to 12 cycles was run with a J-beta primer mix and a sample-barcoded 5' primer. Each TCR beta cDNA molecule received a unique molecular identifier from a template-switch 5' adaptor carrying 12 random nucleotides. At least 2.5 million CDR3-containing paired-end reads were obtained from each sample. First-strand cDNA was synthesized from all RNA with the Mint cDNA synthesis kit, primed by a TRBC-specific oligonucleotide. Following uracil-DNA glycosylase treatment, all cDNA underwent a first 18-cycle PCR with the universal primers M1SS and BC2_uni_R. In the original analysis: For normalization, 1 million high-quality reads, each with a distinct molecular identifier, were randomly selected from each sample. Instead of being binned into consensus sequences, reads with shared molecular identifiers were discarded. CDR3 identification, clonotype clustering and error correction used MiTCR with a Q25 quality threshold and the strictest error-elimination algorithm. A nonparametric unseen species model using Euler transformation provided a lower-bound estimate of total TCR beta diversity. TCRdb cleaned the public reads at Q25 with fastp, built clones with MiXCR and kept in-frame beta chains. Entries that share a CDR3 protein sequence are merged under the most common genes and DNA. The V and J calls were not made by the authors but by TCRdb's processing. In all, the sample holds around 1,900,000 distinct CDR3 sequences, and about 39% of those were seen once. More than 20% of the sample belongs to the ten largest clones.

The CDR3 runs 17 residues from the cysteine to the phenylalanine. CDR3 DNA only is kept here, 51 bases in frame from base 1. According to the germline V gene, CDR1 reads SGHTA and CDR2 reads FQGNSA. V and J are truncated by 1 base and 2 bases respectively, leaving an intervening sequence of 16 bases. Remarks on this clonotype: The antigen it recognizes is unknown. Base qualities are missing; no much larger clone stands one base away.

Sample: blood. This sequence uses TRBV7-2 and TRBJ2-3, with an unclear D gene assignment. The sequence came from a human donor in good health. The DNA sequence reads TGTGCCAGCAGCTTAGGCTATAGGCCCGAGGTCACAGATACGCAGTATTTT. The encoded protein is CASSLGYRPEVTDTQYF. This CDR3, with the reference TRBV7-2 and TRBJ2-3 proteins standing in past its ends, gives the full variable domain GAGVSQSPSNKVTEKGKDVELRCDPISGHTALYWYRQSLGQGLEFLIYFQGNSAPDKSGLPSDRFSAERTGGSVSTLTIQRTQQEDSAVYLCASSLGYRPEVTDTQYFGPGTRLTVL.